This TCR beta chain originates from a study of cytomegalovirus exposure and HLA in healthy donors. Trimming cost V 1 base and J 5 bases; bases outside gene matches: 5. The CDR3 is made up of 15 amino acids. Germline V gives CDR1 SGHNT, CDR2 YENEEA. The PCR made use of 60 Vbeta and 13 Jbeta primers. The assay was immunoSEQ multiplex PCR, and TCRdb's table has in-frame clones only and misses some. The sample includes 150,000 to 200,000 clones, approximately 80% of them seen just once. About this clone itself: What it recognizes is unknown.

Study-wide findings and caveats: Available immune exposure information was restricted to CMV serostatus only. In a later analysis, the majority of CMV-associated beta chains seemingly showed HLA restriction. Trimming of TCR beta V- and J-genes showed a link, identified in a later analysis, to a missense DCLRE1C variant. Among TCR beta chains, those listed as cytomegalovirus-associated numbered over 150.

Sequencing used PBMCs. The receptor was isolated from a woman aged 40 to 50 in good health and CMV-seronegative. The chain couples TRBV11-3 to TRBJ1-5; the match to TRBD1 covers 7 bases. The CDR3 is CASSLARTGHQPQHF. The DNA for the CDR3 is TGTGCCAGCAGCTTAGCGAGGACAGGACATCAGCCCCAGCATTTT.